This is a list of T cell receptor beta chains from one sample in a study of blood T cell repertoires in COVID-19. Assay used: immunoSEQ multiplex PCR; TCRdb lists only in-frame clones, some missing. Of around 190,000 clones in the sample, 80% to 90% were seen once. The sample consisted of PBMCs or T cells enriched from blood (not recorded which). These TCRs come from a man between 40 and 49 years old who had recovered from COVID-19. Both conserved end residues are part of each CDR3. The order of the fields is D gene, clone size, V gene, J gene, CDR3 DNA, CDR3 protein. A D gene is named only where the DNA matches it firmly. Some rows mark clone size as missing; the rest say once, few, many or name a class of expanded clone.

d_gene: TRBD2; abundance: .; v_gene: TRBV24-1; j_gene: TRBJ2-1; CDR3nt: TGTGCCACCAGTGATTTTGGGGGGACTATTAATGAGCAGTTCTTC; CDR3aa: CATSDFGGTINEQFF
d_gene: TRBD1; abundance: .; v_gene: TRBV12-5; j_gene: TRBJ1-5; CDR3nt: TGTGCTAGTGGTAAGAACAGGGGAGATCAGCCCCAGCATTTT; CDR3aa: CASGKNRGDQPQHF
d_gene: TRBD1; abundance: .; v_gene: TRBV12-5; j_gene: TRBJ1-2; CDR3nt: TGTGCTAGTGGTTTGGGACAGGGGGCGACCGGCTACACCTTC; CDR3aa: CASGLGQGATGYTF
d_gene: TRBD1; abundance: .; v_gene: TRBV2; j_gene: TRBJ1-2; CDR3nt: TGTGCCAGCACAGGGACAGGGGGCACCGCTAACTATGGCTACACCTTC; CDR3aa: CASTGTGGTANYGYTF
d_gene: .; abundance: .; v_gene: TRBV7-2; j_gene: TRBJ1-5; CDR3nt: TGTGCCAGCAGCACCGGGAAAAGGAACACTCAGCCCCAGCATTTT; CDR3aa: CASSTGKRNTQPQHF
d_gene: .; abundance: .; v_gene: TRBV24-1; j_gene: TRBJ2-7; CDR3nt: TGTGCCACCAGTGCCCGAGGGACCTACGAGCAGTACTTC; CDR3aa: CATSARGTYEQYF
d_gene: TRBD1; abundance: .; v_gene: TRBV10-2; j_gene: TRBJ2-5; CDR3nt: TGCGCCAGCAGCCGAGGTTCCGACAGGGCCTTTGAGACCCAGTACTTC; CDR3aa: CASSRGSDRAFETQYF
d_gene: .; abundance: .; v_gene: TRBV5-1; j_gene: TRBJ2-7; CDR3nt: TGCGCCAGCAGCTCATCCCTTACGACCCGGGAGTACGAGCAGTACTTC; CDR3aa: CASSSSLTTREYEQYF
d_gene: TRBD1; abundance: .; v_gene: TRBV13; j_gene: TRBJ1-5; CDR3nt: TGTGCCAGCAGCTCCAGGGGGCACGGCCAGCCCCAGCATTTT; CDR3aa: CASSSRGHGQPQHF
d_gene: .; abundance: .; v_gene: TRBV9; j_gene: TRBJ1-1; CDR3nt: TGTGCCAGCAGCGGTTACAGTAGGACTGAAGCTTTCTTT; CDR3aa: CASSGYSRTEAFF
d_gene: TRBD2; abundance: .; v_gene: TRBV7-9; j_gene: TRBJ2-7; CDR3nt: TGTGCCAGCAGCTTATCCCGGGGGGAGATCCGGCAGTACTTC; CDR3aa: CASSLSRGEIRQYF
d_gene: .; abundance: .; v_gene: TRBV14; j_gene: TRBJ2-5; CDR3nt: TGTGCCAGCAGCCATACAGGGTCATGGTGCCGAGAGACCCAGTACTTC; CDR3aa: CASSHTGSWCRETQYF
d_gene: .; abundance: once; v_gene: TRBV6-5; j_gene: TRBJ1-2; CDR3nt: TGTGCCAGCAGTTACTTATCCGGGGGGAACTATGGCTACACCTTC; CDR3aa: CASSYLSGGNYGYTF
d_gene: .; abundance: .; v_gene: TRBV7-9; j_gene: TRBJ2-3; CDR3nt: TGTGCCAGCAGGGGGCCATGGACGGATACGCAGTATTTT; CDR3aa: CASRGPWTDTQYF
d_gene: TRBD2; abundance: .; v_gene: TRBV12-5; j_gene: TRBJ2-5; CDR3nt: TGTGCTAGTGCCACCTCGACTAGCGGGGAAGAGACCCAGTACTTC; CDR3aa: CASATSTSGEETQYF
d_gene: .; abundance: .; v_gene: TRBV12-3/TRBV12-4; j_gene: TRBJ1-5; CDR3nt: TGTGCCAGCAGTCCGGGGAGCCATCAGCCCCAGCATTTT; CDR3aa: CASSPGSHQPQHF
d_gene: .; abundance: .; v_gene: TRBV14; j_gene: TRBJ1-1; CDR3nt: TGTGCCAGCAGCCAAGACCGGAACACTGAAGCTTTCTTT; CDR3aa: CASSQDRNTEAFF
d_gene: .; abundance: .; v_gene: TRBV6-2/TRBV6-3; j_gene: TRBJ2-6; CDR3nt: TGTGCCAGCAGTAGAGGGCAGTCGATATCTGGGGCCAACGTCCTGACTTTC; CDR3aa: CASSRGQSISGANVLTF
d_gene: .; abundance: .; v_gene: TRBV2; j_gene: TRBJ2-7; CDR3nt: TGTGCCAGCACCCCGGCGGGATGGTCCTACGAGCAGTACTTC; CDR3aa: CASTPAGWSYEQYF
d_gene: .; abundance: once; v_gene: TRBV12-5; j_gene: TRBJ1-1; CDR3nt: TGTGCTAGTGGCTCCTTCGGGACTGAAGCTTTCTTT; CDR3aa: CASGSFGTEAFF
d_gene: .; abundance: .; v_gene: TRBV3-1/TRBV3-2; j_gene: TRBJ2-1; CDR3nt: TGTGCCAGCAGCCAGTCTAGCGTCTATGAGCAGTTCTTC; CDR3aa: CASSQSSVYEQFF
d_gene: TRBD1; abundance: once; v_gene: TRBV6-5; j_gene: TRBJ2-5; CDR3nt: TGTGCCAGCAGGACGACAGGGCAAGAGACCCAGTACTTC; CDR3aa: CASRTTGQETQYF